One sample yielded the 12 T cell receptor beta chains listed below, sequenced in a study of shared clonotypes between healthy human individuals. Libraries were prepared by immunoSEQ multiplex PCR; TCRdb keeps only in-frame clonotypes and omits some of them. The sample lists 2 million to 3 million clones, 93% occurring once. The sample taken for sequencing was naive CD4+ T cells from PBMCs. Noted subset: CD45RA+ positively selected. The source of these receptors is a man in his late teens or twenties in good health. Some clones in this sample may be carry-over from other donors' samples.

The J gene is TRBJ2-5, the V gene TRBV5-1; a possible D gene is TRBD2 (6 bases). This CDR3 spans 17 amino acids. The germline V and J ends were trimmed by 6 bases and 1 base, with 22 bases remaining between them. Germline CDR1 SGHRS, CDR2 YFSETQ. The CDR3 coding sequence is TGCGCCAGCACCCCGGGGGAAATACCCTGGCCCCAAGAGACCCAGTACTTC. Amino acid sequence: CASTPGEIPWPQETQYF. The whole variable domain, filled in from reference TRBV5-1 and TRBJ2-5, reads KAGVTQTPRYLIKTRGQQVTLSCSPISGHRSVSWYQQTPGQGLQFLFEYFSETQRNKGNFPGRFSGRQFSNSRSEMNVSTLELGDSALYLCASTPGEIPWPQETQYFGPGTRLLVL.

V is TRBV28 and J is TRBJ1-5; D may be TRBD1 (5 bases). The length of the CDR3 is 15 residues. V lost 8 bases, J lost 0 bases, and 14 bases lay in between. Per germline, CDR1 MDHEN and CDR2 SYDVKM. CDR3 protein: CASGTETYSNQPQHF. In DNA, the CDR3 is TGTGCCAGCGGGACGGAGACTTATAGCAATCAGCCCCAGCATTTT.

This clone was recorded only once. The V gene is TRBV5-4, the J gene TRBJ2-2, with TRBD2 matching over 9 bases. CDR3 length: 15 amino acids. The V segment lost 0 bases and the J segment 6 bases; nucleotides outside the gene matches: 3. Looked up from germline, CDR1 is SGHNT and CDR2 is YYREEE (reference sequence). CDR3 sequence reads: CASSLGGRAPGELFF. The CDR3 DNA reads TGTGCCAGCAGCTTGGGCGGGAGGGCGCCCGGGGAGCTGTTTTTT.

On this clone itself: This sample also contains other DNA sequences that code for the same CDR3. The J gene is TRBJ2-2, the V gene TRBV11-3; D might be TRBD1 or TRBD2, each matching 7 bases. The CDR3 is 14 residues long. Germline V gives CDR1 SGHNT, CDR2 YENEEA. V shed 5 bases and J shed 6 bases, with 13 bases lying between them. The CDR3 spells CASSLRGGSGELFF. The CDR3 DNA sequence: TGTGCCAGCAGCCTCAGGGGGGGCTCCGGGGAGCTGTTTTTT.

CDR3 loop: CASSHPLGLGRGSYGYTF. CDR3 sequence (DNA): TGCGCCAGCAGCCACCCGTTAGGTTTGGGACGCGGGAGTTATGGCTACACCTTC. The chain joins TRBV4-3 to TRBJ1-2; D perhaps matches TRBD1 (5 bases). Germline CDR1 LGHNA, CDR2 YSLEER. Trimming left V 3 bases short and J 5 bases short, with 25 bases between. This CDR3 is built from 18 residues.

Details on this clone: This sample includes further DNA sequences coding for the same CDR3. The rearrangement joins TRBV6-1 to TRBJ2-3; the D gene could be TRBD1 or TRBD2 (6 bases each). Trimming shortened V by 6 bases and J by 2 bases, and 12 bases separated the two germline ends. The CDR3 loop spans 14 amino acids. Germline V gene lookup returns CDR1 MNHNS and CDR2 SASEGT. In DNA form, the CDR3 reads TGTGCCAGCAGAGGGGGGCGGAACACAGATACGCAGTATTTT. Translation: CASRGGRNTDTQYF.

The V and J genes are TRBV30 and TRBJ2-7, with 9 bases that match TRBD1. This CDR3 region has 13 residues. CDR1 is GTSNPN, CDR2 SVGIG, per germline (reference sequence). With 2 bases clipped from V and 5 bases from J, the junction kept 4 bases outside the gene matches. The CDR3 region has the DNA TGTGCCTGGAGTCCGGACAGGGGCCACGAGCAGTACTTC. Translation: CAWSPDRGHEQYF. The entire variable domain, with the rest obtained from reference TRBV30 and TRBJ2-7, is as follows: SQTIHQWPATLVQPVGSPLSLECTVEGTSNPNLYWYRQAAGRGLQLLFYSVGIGQISSEVPQNLSASRPQDRQFILSSKKLLLSDSGFYLCAWSPDRGHEQYFGPGTRLTVT.

The chain couples TRBV6-1 to TRBJ2-7; TRBD1 aligns across 9 bases. Trimming at V came to 8 bases and at J to 2 bases, leaving 10 bases not matched to a gene. CDR3 length: 15 residues. Germline V gives CDR1 MNHNS, CDR2 SASEGT. CDR3 bases: TGTGCCAGCTCCCGGGACAGGGTCGAAGCCTACGAGCAGTACTTC. Encoded protein: CASSRDRVEAYEQYF.

This chain uses TRBV6-5 with TRBJ2-1; tentatively, D is TRBD2 (6 bases). The germline V gene encodes CDR1 MNHEY and CDR2 SVGAGI. The ends were cut back, 4 bases at V and 7 bases at J, with 17 bases in the middle. The CDR3 has 15 residues. For the CDR3, the DNA is TGTGCCAGCAGTTTCCGCCGGGACTCCGTAAATGAGCAGTTCTTC. It specifies CASSFRRDSVNEQFF.

The V and J genes are TRBV7-2 and TRBJ1-5; possibly TRBD1 for D (5 bases). This CDR3 is 15 amino acids long. The germline V gene encodes CDR1 SGHTA and CDR2 FQGNSA. Trimming left V 5 bases short and J 6 bases short, with 17 bases between. CDR3 amino acids: CASSPRRIGGQPQHF. The CDR3 DNA is TGTGCCAGCAGCCCCCGCAGAATTGGGGGTCAGCCCCAGCATTTT.

J is TRBJ2-7 and V is TRBV27, with D possibly being TRBD1 or TRBD2 (5 bases each). V lost 5 bases to trimming and J lost 0 bases, with 26 bases between them. Germline CDR1 reads MNHEY; CDR2 reads SMNVEV (reference sequence). The CDR3 is 19 residues long. CDR3 in amino acids: CASSPPPGRHSISSYEQYF. CDR3 in DNA: TGTGCCAGCAGTCCGCCCCCGGGGCGGCACTCCATCAGCTCCTACGAGCAGTACTTC.

V gene TRBV5-1 combines with J gene TRBJ2-7; no clear D gene. Germline lookup yields CDR1 SGHRS and CDR2 YFSETQ. Trimming shortened V by 0 bases and J by 7 bases, and 14 bases separated the two germline ends. This CDR3 region has 14 residues. CDR3 coding DNA: TGCGCCAGCAGCTTGGAGGGCAGGACCTGGGAGCAGTACTTC. It yields the protein CASSLEGRTWEQYF.